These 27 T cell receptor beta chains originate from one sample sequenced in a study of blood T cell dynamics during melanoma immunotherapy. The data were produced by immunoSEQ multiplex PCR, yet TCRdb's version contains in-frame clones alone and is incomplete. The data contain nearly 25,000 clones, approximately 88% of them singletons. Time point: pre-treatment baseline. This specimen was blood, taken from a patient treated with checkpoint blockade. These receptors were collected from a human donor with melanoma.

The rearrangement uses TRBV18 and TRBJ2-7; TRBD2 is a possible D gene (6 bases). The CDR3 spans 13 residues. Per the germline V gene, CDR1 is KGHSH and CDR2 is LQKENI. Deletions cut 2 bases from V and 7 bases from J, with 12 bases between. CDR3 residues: CASSPTGVGEQYF. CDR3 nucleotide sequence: TGTGCCAGCTCACCAACGGGGGTGGGTGAGCAGTACTTC.

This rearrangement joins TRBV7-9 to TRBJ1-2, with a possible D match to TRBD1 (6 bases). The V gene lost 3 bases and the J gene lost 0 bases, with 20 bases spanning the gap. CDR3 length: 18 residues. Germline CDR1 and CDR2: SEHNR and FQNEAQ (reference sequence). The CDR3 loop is CASSLWADRLGSNYGYTF. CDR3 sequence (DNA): TGTGCCAGCAGCTTGTGGGCGGACAGACTCGGTTCTAACTATGGCTACACCTTC.

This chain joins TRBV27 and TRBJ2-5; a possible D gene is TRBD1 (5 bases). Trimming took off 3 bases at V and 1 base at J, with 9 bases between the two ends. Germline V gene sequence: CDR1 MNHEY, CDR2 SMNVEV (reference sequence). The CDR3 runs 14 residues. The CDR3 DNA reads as TGTGCCAGCAGTTTCGACAGATCCCAAGAGACCCAGTACTTC. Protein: CASSFDRSQETQYF.

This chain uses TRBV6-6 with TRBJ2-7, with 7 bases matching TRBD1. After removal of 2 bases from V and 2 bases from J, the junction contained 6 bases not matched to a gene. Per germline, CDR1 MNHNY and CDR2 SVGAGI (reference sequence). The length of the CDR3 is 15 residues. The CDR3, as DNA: TGTGCCAGCAGTTACCGACAGGGAGCCACCTACGAGCAGTACTTC. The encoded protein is CASSYRQGATYEQYF.

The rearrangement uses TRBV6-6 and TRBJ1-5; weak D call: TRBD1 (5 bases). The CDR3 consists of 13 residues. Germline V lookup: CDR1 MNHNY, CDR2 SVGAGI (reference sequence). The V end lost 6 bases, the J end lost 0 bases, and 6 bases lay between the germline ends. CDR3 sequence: CASRGDSNQPQHF. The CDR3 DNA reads TGTGCCAGCAGGGGGGATAGCAATCAGCCCCAGCATTTT.

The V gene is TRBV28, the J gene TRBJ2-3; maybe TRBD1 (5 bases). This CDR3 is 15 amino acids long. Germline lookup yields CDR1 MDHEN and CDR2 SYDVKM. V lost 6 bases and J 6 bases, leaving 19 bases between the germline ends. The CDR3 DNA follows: TGTGCCAGCAGCTACAGGCGGTCAGATCTTGATACGCAGTATTTT. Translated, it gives CASSYRRSDLDTQYF.

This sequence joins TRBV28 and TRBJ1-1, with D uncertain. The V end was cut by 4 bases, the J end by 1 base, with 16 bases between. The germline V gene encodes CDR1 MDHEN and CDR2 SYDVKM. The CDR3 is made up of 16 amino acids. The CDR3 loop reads CASSSFRYPWNTEAFF. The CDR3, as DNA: TGTGCCAGCAGTTCGTTCAGGTATCCATGGAACACTGAAGCTTTCTTT.

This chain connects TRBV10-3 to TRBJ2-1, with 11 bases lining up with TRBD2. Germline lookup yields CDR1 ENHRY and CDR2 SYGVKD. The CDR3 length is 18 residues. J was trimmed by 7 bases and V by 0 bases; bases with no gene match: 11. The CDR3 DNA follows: TGTGCCATCAGTGAGTCGAGTCCTAGCGGGAGGTTGCAAAATGAGCAGTTCTTC. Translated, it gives CAISESSPSGRLQNEQFF.

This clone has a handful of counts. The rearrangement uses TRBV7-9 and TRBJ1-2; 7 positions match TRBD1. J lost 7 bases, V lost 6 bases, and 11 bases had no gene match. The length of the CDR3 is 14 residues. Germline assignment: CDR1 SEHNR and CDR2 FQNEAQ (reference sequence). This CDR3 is CASRESDRAAGYTF. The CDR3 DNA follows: TGTGCCAGCAGGGAATCCGACAGGGCGGCTGGCTACACCTTC. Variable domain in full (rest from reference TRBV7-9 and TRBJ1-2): DTGVSQNPRHKITKRGQNVTFRCDPISEHNRLYWYRQTLGQGPEFLTYFQNEAQLEKSRLLSDRFSAERPKGSFSTLEIQRTEQGDSAMYLCASRESDRAAGYTFGSGTRLTVV.

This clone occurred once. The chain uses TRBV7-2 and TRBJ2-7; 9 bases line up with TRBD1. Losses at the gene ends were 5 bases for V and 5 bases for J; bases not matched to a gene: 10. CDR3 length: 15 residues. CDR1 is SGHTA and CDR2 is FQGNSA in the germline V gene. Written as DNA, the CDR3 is TGTGCCAGCAGCAAAGTCGGGACAGGGTACAACGAGCAGTACTTC. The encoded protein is CASSKVGTGYNEQYF.

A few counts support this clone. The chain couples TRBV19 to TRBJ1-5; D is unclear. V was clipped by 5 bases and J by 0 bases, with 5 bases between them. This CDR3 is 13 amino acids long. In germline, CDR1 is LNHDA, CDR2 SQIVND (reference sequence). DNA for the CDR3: TGTGCCAGTAGTCCGAATAGCAATCAGCCCCAGCATTTT. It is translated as CASSPNSNQPQHF.

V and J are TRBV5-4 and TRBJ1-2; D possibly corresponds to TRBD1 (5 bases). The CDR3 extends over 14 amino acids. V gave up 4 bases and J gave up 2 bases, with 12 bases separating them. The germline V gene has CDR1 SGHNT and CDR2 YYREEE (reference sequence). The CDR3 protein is CASSGDRKNYGYTF. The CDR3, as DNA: TGTGCCAGCAGCGGTGACAGAAAAAACTATGGCTACACCTTC.

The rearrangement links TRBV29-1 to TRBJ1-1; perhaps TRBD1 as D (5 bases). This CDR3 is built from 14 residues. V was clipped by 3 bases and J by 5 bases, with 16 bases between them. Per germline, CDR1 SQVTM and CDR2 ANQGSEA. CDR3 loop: CSVDRSQGGTEAFF. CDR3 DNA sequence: TGCAGCGTTGATCGGTCCCAGGGTGGAACTGAAGCTTTCTTT.

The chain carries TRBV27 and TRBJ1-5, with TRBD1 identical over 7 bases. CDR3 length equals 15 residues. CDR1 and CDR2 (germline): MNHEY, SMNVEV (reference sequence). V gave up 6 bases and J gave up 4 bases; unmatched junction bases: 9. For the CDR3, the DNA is TGTGCCAGCAGGGACGCGGGACAGCAGAATCAGCCCCAGCATTTT. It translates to CASRDAGQQNQPQHF.

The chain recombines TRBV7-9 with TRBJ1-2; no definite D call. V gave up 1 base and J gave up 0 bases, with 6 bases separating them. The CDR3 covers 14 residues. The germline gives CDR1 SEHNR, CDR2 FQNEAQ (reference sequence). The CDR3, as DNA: TGTGCCAGCAGCTTAGTAGGAGCTAACTATGGCTACACCTTC. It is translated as CASSLVGANYGYTF.

CDR3 protein: CASSLELHTDTQYF. CDR3 nucleotides: TGTGCCAGCAGTCTAGAGCTCCACACAGATACGCAGTATTTT. The chain couples TRBV7-9 to TRBJ2-3, with D uncertain. The CDR3 spans 14 residues. Germline-derived CDR1 and CDR2 are SEHNR and FQNEAQ (reference sequence). Deletions cut 6 bases from V and 2 bases from J, with 12 bases between.

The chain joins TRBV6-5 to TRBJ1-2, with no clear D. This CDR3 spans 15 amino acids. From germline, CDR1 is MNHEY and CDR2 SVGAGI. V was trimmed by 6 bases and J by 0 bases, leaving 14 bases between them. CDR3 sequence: CASSRDRRTNYGYTF. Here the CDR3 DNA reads TGTGCCAGCAGCAGAGACCGAAGGACTAACTATGGCTACACCTTC.

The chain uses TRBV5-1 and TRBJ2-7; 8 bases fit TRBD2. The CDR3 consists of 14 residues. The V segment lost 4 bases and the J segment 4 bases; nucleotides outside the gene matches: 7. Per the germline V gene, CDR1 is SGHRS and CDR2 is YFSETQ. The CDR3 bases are TGCGCCAGCAGCCCCGGGAGGGCCGCATACGAGCAGTACTTC. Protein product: CASSPGRAAYEQYF.

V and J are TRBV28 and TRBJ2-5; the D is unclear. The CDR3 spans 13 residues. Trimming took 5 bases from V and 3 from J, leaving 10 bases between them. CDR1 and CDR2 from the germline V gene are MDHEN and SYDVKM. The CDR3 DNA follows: TGTGCCAGCAGTCCAGGTTGGGAAGAGACCCAGTACTTC. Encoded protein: CASSPGWEETQYF.

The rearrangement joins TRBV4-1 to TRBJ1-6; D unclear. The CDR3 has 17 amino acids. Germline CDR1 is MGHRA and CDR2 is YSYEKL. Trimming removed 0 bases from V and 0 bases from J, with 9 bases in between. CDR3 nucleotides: TGCGCCAGCAGCCAAGAGGGCAGTGGCTCCTATAATTCACCCCTCCACTTT. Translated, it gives CASSQEGSGSYNSPLHF.

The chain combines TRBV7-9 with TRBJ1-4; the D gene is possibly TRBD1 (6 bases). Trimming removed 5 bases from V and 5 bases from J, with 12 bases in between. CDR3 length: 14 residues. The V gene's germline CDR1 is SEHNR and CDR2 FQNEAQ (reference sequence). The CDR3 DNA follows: TGTGCCAGCAGCGACACAGGGAGGAATGAAAAACTGTTTTTT. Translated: CASSDTGRNEKLFF.

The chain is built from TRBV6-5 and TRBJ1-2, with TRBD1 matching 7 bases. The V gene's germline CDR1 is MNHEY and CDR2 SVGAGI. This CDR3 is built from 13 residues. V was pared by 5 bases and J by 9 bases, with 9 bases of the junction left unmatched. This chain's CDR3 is CASSLGTAASYTF. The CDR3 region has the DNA TGTGCCAGCAGTCTAGGGACAGCGGCCAGCTACACCTTC.

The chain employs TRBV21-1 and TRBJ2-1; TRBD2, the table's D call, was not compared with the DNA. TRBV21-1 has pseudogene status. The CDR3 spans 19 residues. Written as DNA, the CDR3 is TGTGCCAGCAGCAAAGAGGAACGGGTAAGAACTAGCGGTTACAATGAGCAGTTCTTC. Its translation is CASSKEERVRTSGYNEQFF.

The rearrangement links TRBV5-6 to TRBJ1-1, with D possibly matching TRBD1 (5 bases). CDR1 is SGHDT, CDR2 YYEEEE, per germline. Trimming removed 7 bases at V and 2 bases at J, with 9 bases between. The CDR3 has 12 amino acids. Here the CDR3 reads CASGRGNTEAFF. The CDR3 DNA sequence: TGTGCCAGCGGGAGGGGAAACACTGAAGCTTTCTTT.

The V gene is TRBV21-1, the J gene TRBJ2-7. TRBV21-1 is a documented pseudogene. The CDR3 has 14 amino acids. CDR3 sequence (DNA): TGTGCCAGCAGCAAATTGAGGGGGGCCTACGAGCAGTACTTC. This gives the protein CASSKLRGAYEQYF.

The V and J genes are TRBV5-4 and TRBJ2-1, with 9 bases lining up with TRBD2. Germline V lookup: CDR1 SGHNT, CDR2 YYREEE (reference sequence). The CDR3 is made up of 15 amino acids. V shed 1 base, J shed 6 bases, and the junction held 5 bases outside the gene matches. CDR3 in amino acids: CASSLPSGIINEQFF. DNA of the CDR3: TGTGCCAGCAGCTTGCCTAGCGGGATTATCAATGAGCAGTTCTTC. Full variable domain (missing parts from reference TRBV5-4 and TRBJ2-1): ETGVTQSPTHLIKTRGQQVTLRCSSQSGHNTVSWYQQALGQGPQFIFQYYREEENGRGNFPPRFSGLQFPNYSSELNVNALELDDSALYLCASSLPSGIINEQFFGPGTRLTVL.

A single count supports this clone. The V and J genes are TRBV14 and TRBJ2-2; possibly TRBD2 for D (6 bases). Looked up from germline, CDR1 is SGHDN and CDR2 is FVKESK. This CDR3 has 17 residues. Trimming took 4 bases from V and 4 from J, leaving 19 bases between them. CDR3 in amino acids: CASSRVLAGLSTGELFF. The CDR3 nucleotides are TGTGCCAGCAGCCGAGTGCTGGCGGGGCTTTCCACCGGGGAGCTGTTTTTT.